Listed below are T cell receptor beta chains from one sample, sequenced in a study of cytomegalovirus exposure and HLA in healthy donors. TCRdb keeps only in-frame clones here, not all; method: immunoSEQ multiplex PCR. The sample holds 50,000 or so clones; under 90% are singletons and the top ten take approximately 3%. The sequenced sample consisted of PBMCs. The receptor source for this set is a woman aged 18-29 years in good health and CMV-seronegative. Both conserved end residues are part of each CDR3. D genes are given only for firm matches.

d_gene: NA; v_gene: TRBV11-3; CDR3aa: CASSSSRGSSYNEQFF
d_gene: NA; v_gene: TRBV28; CDR3aa: CASNSPRHTQYF
d_gene: TRBD2; v_gene: TRBV27; CDR3aa: CASSFQGGTYNEQFF
d_gene: TRBD2; v_gene: TRBV7-9; CDR3aa: CASSLGGTSGYEQYF
d_gene: NA; v_gene: TRBV27; CDR3aa: CASSPGGRDFLNRLSANYGYTF
d_gene: NA; v_gene: TRBV11-2; CDR3aa: CASSLVVYRGETQYF
d_gene: TRBD1; v_gene: TRBV6-5; CDR3aa: CASSYSRRQGGQPQHF
d_gene: NA; v_gene: TRBV7-6; CDR3aa: CASSLGFGGYGETQYF
d_gene: TRBD1; v_gene: TRBV29-1; CDR3aa: CSVPAGQGNTEAFF
d_gene: NA; v_gene: TRBV7-2; CDR3aa: CASSLAGLQETQYF
d_gene: NA; v_gene: TRBV7-9; CDR3aa: CASRSGQLNTEAFF
d_gene: NA; v_gene: TRBV4-2; CDR3aa: CASSPSGLHEQYF
d_gene: NA; v_gene: TRBV5-4; CDR3aa: CASSYGGELYEQYF
d_gene: NA; v_gene: TRBV5-1; CDR3aa: CASSFLGSGVTRNTIYF
d_gene: NA; v_gene: TRBV7-3; CDR3aa: CATEPASRFEAFF
d_gene: TRBD2; v_gene: TRBV6-4; CDR3aa: CASSPRLADTDTQYF
d_gene: TRBD1; v_gene: TRBV9; CDR3aa: CASSVAGQGARRNTGELFF
d_gene: NA; v_gene: TRBV14; CDR3aa: CASGMSGPDTQYF
d_gene: NA; v_gene: TRBV21-1; CDR3aa: CASSKESGAGGGVGELFF
d_gene: NA; v_gene: TRBV7-9; CDR3aa: CASSYGGGHQPQHF
d_gene: NA; v_gene: TRBV9; CDR3aa: CASSVDTERNEQYF
d_gene: TRBD1; v_gene: TRBV5-6; CDR3aa: CASSPDRRNYGYTF
d_gene: TRBD2; v_gene: TRBV10-2; CDR3aa: CATSLAGEIYEQYF
d_gene: NA; v_gene: TRBV30; CDR3aa: CARTLGQSYNEQFF
d_gene: TRBD2; v_gene: TRBV11-2; CDR3aa: CASSLVLLSGRVDNEQFF
d_gene: NA; v_gene: TRBV29-1; CDR3aa: CSVEDSRAGAFF
d_gene: NA; v_gene: TRBV4-1; CDR3aa: CASSPFSTDTQYF
d_gene: TRBD1; v_gene: TRBV6-6; CDR3aa: CASNPDRVIQETQYF
d_gene: NA; v_gene: TRBV5-1; CDR3aa: CASSLASGELFF
d_gene: NA; v_gene: TRBV27; CDR3aa: CASSGAAGANVLTF
d_gene: TRBD1; v_gene: TRBV28; CDR3aa: CASSLGGTGSYEQYF
d_gene: TRBD2; v_gene: TRBV5-1; CDR3aa: CASSSQGLGSYNEQFF
d_gene: NA; v_gene: TRBV29-1; CDR3aa: CSVLTANYGYTF
d_gene: NA; v_gene: TRBV30; CDR3aa: CAWSVTRGWGLLGNTIYF
d_gene: TRBD1; v_gene: TRBV6-4; CDR3aa: CARRQGDDTEAFF
d_gene: NA; v_gene: TRBV7-8; CDR3aa: CASGTSGGYTF
d_gene: NA; v_gene: TRBV6-6; CDR3aa: CASSYPKRVGETQYF
d_gene: TRBD2; v_gene: TRBV19; CDR3aa: CASSLRTSGPIAKNSQYF
d_gene: NA; v_gene: TRBV28; CDR3aa: CASSASAPGNQPQHF
d_gene: TRBD1; v_gene: TRBV27; CDR3aa: CASSSPPDRGYNEQFF
d_gene: NA; v_gene: TRBV19; CDR3aa: CASSIRGVASTDTQYF
d_gene: NA; v_gene: TRBV7-6; CDR3aa: CASSLAGVTGELFF
d_gene: TRBD1; v_gene: TRBV5-8; CDR3aa: CASSLFGQGAGEQYF
d_gene: NA; v_gene: TRBV29-1; CDR3aa: CSVTGSGADTQYF
d_gene: TRBD2; v_gene: TRBV29-1; CDR3aa: CSVDAGLARADTQYF
d_gene: TRBD2; v_gene: TRBV2; CDR3aa: CASSERGGSTDTQYF
d_gene: TRBD1; v_gene: TRBV7-2; CDR3aa: CASSSSGAQGAGQYF
d_gene: NA; v_gene: TRBV13; CDR3aa: CASSPGQFSGANVLIF
d_gene: TRBD1; v_gene: TRBV2; CDR3aa: CACRGQGPSYTF
d_gene: NA; v_gene: TRBV5-6; CDR3aa: CASSLFGRVSDSPLHF
d_gene: NA; v_gene: TRBV6-6; CDR3aa: CASSGQLNSNQPQHF
d_gene: TRBD2; v_gene: TRBV4-2; CDR3aa: CASSQELLPGGPERLATDTQYF
d_gene: TRBD1; v_gene: TRBV11-2; CDR3aa: CASSSILGGTGSYNEQFF
d_gene: NA; v_gene: TRBV7-8; CDR3aa: CASRHKGDSPLHF
d_gene: NA; v_gene: TRBV15; CDR3aa: CATSSAGSNSNQPQHF